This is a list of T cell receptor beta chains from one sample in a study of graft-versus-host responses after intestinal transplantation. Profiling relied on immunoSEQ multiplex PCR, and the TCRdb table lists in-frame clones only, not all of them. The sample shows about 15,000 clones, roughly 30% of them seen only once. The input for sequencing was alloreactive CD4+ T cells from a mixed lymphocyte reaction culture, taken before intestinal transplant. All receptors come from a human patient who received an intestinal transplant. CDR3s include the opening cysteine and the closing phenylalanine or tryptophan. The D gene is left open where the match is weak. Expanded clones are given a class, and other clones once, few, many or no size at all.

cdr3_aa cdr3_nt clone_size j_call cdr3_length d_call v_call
CATTRGPRSTDTQYF TGTGCCACCACGAGGGGCCCCCGGAGCACAGATACGCAGTATTTT few TRBJ2-3 15 - TRBV6-1
CASGQGINTIYF TGTGCCAGCGGACAGGGGATAAACACCATATATTTT few TRBJ1-3 12 TRBD1 TRBV2
CASRPTGRNGNTIYF TGTGCCAGCAGGCCTACAGGGCGGAATGGAAACACCATATATTTT few TRBJ1-3 15 - TRBV6-5
CASSLRSRGTDGREQFF TGTGCCAGCAGCTTGAGGAGCCGCGGGACAGATGGTCGTGAGCAGTTCTTC - TRBJ2-1 17 - TRBV5-5
CASSLVAGAGTDTQYF TGCGCCAGCAGCTTGGTTGCGGGAGCAGGCACAGATACGCAGTATTTT few TRBJ2-3 16 TRBD2 TRBV5-1
CASRLLTSGKTDTQYF TGTGCAAGTCGCTTACTAACTAGCGGGAAGACAGATACGCAGTATTTT - TRBJ2-3 16 - TRBV12-2
CASSLEGTNTEAFF TGTGCCAGCAGCTTAGAGGGGACTAACACTGAAGCTTTCTTT few TRBJ1-1 14 - TRBV7-9
CASGDYTDTQYF TGCGCCAGCGGAGACTACACAGATACGCAGTATTTT few TRBJ2-3 12 - TRBV5-1
CASSEMGGTEAFF TGCGCCAGCAGTGAGATGGGGGGAACTGAAGCTTTCTTT once TRBJ1-1 13 - TRBV10-2
CASSLNRDTEAFF TGTGCCAGCAGCTTAAACAGGGACACTGAAGCTTTCTTT - TRBJ1-1 13 - TRBV7-9
CASSVGSPNYGYTF TGTGCCAGCTCAGTTGGGAGCCCGAACTATGGCTACACCTTC few TRBJ1-2 14 - TRBV18
CAGSYGGGNQPQHF TGTGCCGGCAGCTACGGGGGGGGCAATCAGCCCCAGCATTTT - TRBJ1-5 14 - TRBV11-2
CASSWSGGTEAFF TGTGCCAGCAGTTGGTCAGGGGGCACTGAAGCTTTCTTT - TRBJ1-1 13 TRBD1 TRBV6-6
CASSLAKASGQETQYF TGCGCCAGCAGCTTGGCCAAAGCTAGCGGACAAGAGACCCAGTACTTC - TRBJ2-5 16 TRBD2 TRBV5-1
CASSPGGSNQPQHF TGCGCCAGCAGCCCGGGCGGGAGCAATCAGCCCCAGCATTTT once TRBJ1-5 14 - TRBV5-1
CASSVQGWNTEAFF TGTGCCAGCAGTGTACAGGGTTGGAACACTGAAGCTTTCTTT few TRBJ1-1 14 - TRBV6-6
CASSLNSGGYTF TGTGCCAGCAGCTTGAATTCGGGGGGCTACACCTTC few TRBJ1-2 12 - TRBV5-8
CATSRAQGLYGHTF TGTGCCACCAGCAGAGCGCAGGGCCTCTATGGCCACACCTTC - TRBJ1-2 14 - TRBV15
CASSFRDRYNYGYTF TGTGCCAGCAGTTTCCGGGACAGATACAACTATGGCTACACCTTC - TRBJ1-2 15 TRBD1 TRBV28
CASLPGPWREETQYF TGTGCCAGCCTCCCGGGACCCTGGCGGGAAGAGACCCAGTACTTC - TRBJ2-5 15 - TRBV6-1
CASSLLGPDTQYF TGCGCCAGCAGCTTGTTAGGCCCAGATACGCAGTATTTT few TRBJ2-3 13 - TRBV5-1
CASSRTNSGNTIYF TGTGCCAGCTCAAGGACCAACTCTGGAAACACCATATATTTT medium-sized TRBJ1-3 14 - TRBV18
CASSHPTPDPGNTIYF TGCGCCAGCAGCCATCCCACCCCGGACCCAGGAAACACCATATATTTT - TRBJ1-3 16 - TRBV4-1